Given below is one T cell receptor beta chain in context. Its matching antigen is unknown. The data are from a study of CD4+ T cells in melanoma. Points from the study as a whole: A reported correlation linked neoantigen-specific CD4+ T cells to CD8+, macrophage and B cell function. In melanoma, neoantigen-specific CD4+ T cells reportedly differed in differentiation state.

Libraries were prepared by immunoSEQ multiplex PCR; TCRdb keeps only in-frame clonotypes and omits some of them. This table has about 9,600 clones, less than 85% appearing once. Germline CDR1 is SGHRS and CDR2 is YFSETQ. Trimming pared 0 bases from V and 4 bases from J, leaving 13 bases between. The length of the CDR3 is 15 residues. V is TRBV5-1 and J is TRBJ2-5, with D tentatively TRBD1 (8 bases). This clonotype originated in a human donor with melanoma. Sequencing used cells from a culture (not recorded whether cultured in vitro). The CDR3 nucleotides read TGCGCCAGCAGCTTGGCTAACAGGGGGGGAGAGACCCAGTACTTC. This sequence encodes CASSLANRGGETQYF.